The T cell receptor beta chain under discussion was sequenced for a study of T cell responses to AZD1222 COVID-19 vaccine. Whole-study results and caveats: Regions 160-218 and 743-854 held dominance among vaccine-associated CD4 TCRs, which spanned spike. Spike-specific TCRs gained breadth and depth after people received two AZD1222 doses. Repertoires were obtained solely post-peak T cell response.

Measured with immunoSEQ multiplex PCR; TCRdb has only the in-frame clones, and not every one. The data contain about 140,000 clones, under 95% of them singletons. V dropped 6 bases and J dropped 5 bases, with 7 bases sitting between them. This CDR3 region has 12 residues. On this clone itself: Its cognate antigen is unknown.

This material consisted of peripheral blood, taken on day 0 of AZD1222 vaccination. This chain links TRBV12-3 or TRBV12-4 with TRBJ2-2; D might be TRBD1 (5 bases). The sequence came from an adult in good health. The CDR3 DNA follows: TGTGCCAGCAGAAGGACAACCGGGGAGCTGTTTTTT. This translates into CASRRTTGELFF.